This T cell receptor (beta chain) is from a study of blood T cell repertoires in COVID-19. Patients at the Seattle site were enrolled during active infection and followed longitudinally. V lost 4 bases to trimming and J lost 0 bases, with 19 bases between them. This CDR3 is 18 amino acids long. Germline V lookup: CDR1 LGHNA, CDR2 YNFKEQ. Method: immunoSEQ multiplex PCR; TCRdb's copy keeps in-frame clones and lacks some. Of about 340,000 clones in the sample, around 86% are singletons; the top ten hold about 6%. The receptor was isolated from a woman aged 50 to 65 with COVID-19, enrolled during active disease. Sample: peripheral blood. The genes are TRBV4-2 and TRBJ1-3; D might be TRBD1 (6 bases). The CDR3 sequence is CASSPTGIGDYSGNTIYF. CDR3 nucleotides: TGTGCCAGCAGCCCAACAGGGATCGGGGACTACTCTGGAAACACCATATATTTT.